This passage covers 2 T cell receptor beta chains from one sample sequenced in a study of blood T cell repertoires in COVID-19. The repertoire was sequenced with immunoSEQ multiplex PCR; TCRdb's copy has only in-frame clones and lacks some. The sample shows under 150,000 clones, 84% of them seen only once. Material for sequencing was peripheral blood. These receptors were collected from a woman of 80 years or more in a cohort sampled during active or convalescent COVID-19.

The rearrangement joins TRBV5-1 to TRBJ1-1, with D perhaps TRBD1 (5 bases). Looked up from germline, CDR1 is SGHRS and CDR2 is YFSETQ. The CDR3 spans 13 residues. V lost 5 bases and J 8 bases, leaving 16 bases between the germline ends. This CDR3 reads CASSISTGTEAFF. CDR3 nucleotides: TGCGCCAGCAGTATCTCTACAGGTACCGAAGCTTTCTTT.

This chain connects TRBV30 to TRBJ1-1, with 9 nucleotides matching TRBD1. The V segment lost 3 bases and the J segment 1 base; nucleotides outside the gene matches: 12. Per germline, CDR1 GTSNPN and CDR2 SVGIG (reference sequence). This CDR3 is built from 17 residues. CDR3 DNA sequence: TGTGCCTGGAGAACTGGGACAGGGTATCGTTCGAACACTGAAGCTTTCTTT. It specifies CAWRTGTGYRSNTEAFF.